A single sample gave rise to the 21 T cell receptor beta chains below, sequenced in a study of technical replicates of blood from a few donors. TCRdb's copy holds only in-frame clones and misses some; the assay was immunoSEQ multiplex PCR. Found here are 65,000 to 80,000 clones, over 95% of them singletons; the top ten hold roughly 0.2%. The source material was T cells isolated from PBMCs. Every receptor here comes from a human donor in good health.

CDR3 DNA: TGTGCCAGCAGGGAGGGACCCTCTGGGGCCAACGTCCTGACTTTC. This gives the protein CASREGPSGANVLTF. The rearrangement joins TRBV5-5 to TRBJ2-6, with D possibly TRBD2 on 6 matching bases. Germline V gene data show CDR1 as SGHKS and CDR2 as YYEKEE (reference sequence). This CDR3 has 15 amino acids. Trimming removed 5 bases at V and 0 bases at J, with 9 bases between.

Notes on this clone: In the same sample, other DNA sequences code for this CDR3. J is TRBJ1-1 and V is TRBV9; D remains ambiguous. Deletions cut 0 bases from V and 3 bases from J, with 6 bases between. The germline CDR1 and CDR2 sequences are SGDLS and YYNGEE. The CDR3 length is 13 residues. DNA of the CDR3: TGTGCCAGCAGCGTAGGGGGAGACACTGAAGCTTTCTTT. It encodes CASSVGGDTEAFF.

The genes are TRBV7-9 and TRBJ1-4; TRBD1 aligns across 9 bases. The V gene's germline CDR1 is SEHNR and CDR2 FQNEAQ (reference sequence). The V and J ends lost 0 bases and 2 bases, in that order; junction bases with no gene match: 1. The CDR3 runs 16 residues. Written as DNA, the CDR3 is TGTGCCAGCAGCTTAGCCACAGGGGGCACTAATGAAAAACTGTTTTTT. This translates into CASSLATGGTNEKLFF. Complete variable domain (other parts from reference TRBV7-9 and TRBJ1-4): DTGVSQNPRHKITKRGQNVTFRCDPISEHNRLYWYRQTLGQGPEFLTYFQNEAQLEKSRLLSDRFSAERPKGSFSTLEIQRTEQGDSAMYLCASSLATGGTNEKLFFGSGTQLSVL.

The chain combines TRBV27 with TRBJ2-7; D call uncertain. V lost 5 bases and J 3 bases, leaving 14 bases between the germline ends. The CDR3 sequence is 14 residues long. CDR1 and CDR2 (germline): MNHEY, SMNVEV (reference sequence). The CDR3 DNA is TGTGCCAGCAGTCCCGCATACCTAGACTACGAGCAGTACTTC. Residues: CASSPAYLDYEQYF.

The V call is TRBV6-1, the J call TRBJ1-2, with 9 bases aligning to TRBD1. CDR3 length equals 17 residues. Trimming took 2 bases from V and 1 from J; bases not matched to a gene: 8. Germline CDR1 reads MNHNS; CDR2 reads SASEGT. The CDR3 spells CASSEPGQGGGNYGYTF. The CDR3 nucleotides are TGTGCCAGCAGTGAACCGGGACAGGGAGGTGGTAACTATGGCTACACCTTC.

The DNA for the CDR3 is TGTGCCAGCAGTTCGATGACAGGCGGGAGCTATGGCTACACCTTC. The encoded protein is CASSSMTGGSYGYTF. The rearrangement uses TRBV5-4 and TRBJ1-2; a weak D match, TRBD1 (6 bases). The ends were cut back, 5 bases at V and 4 bases at J, with 18 bases in the middle. This CDR3 has 15 residues. Germline V lookup: CDR1 SGHNT, CDR2 YYREEE (reference sequence).

V and J are TRBV5-6 and TRBJ2-2; possibly TRBD2 for D (5 bases). Germline lookup yields CDR1 SGHDT and CDR2 YYEEEE. V dropped 0 bases and J dropped 6 bases, with 6 bases sitting between them. This CDR3 has 13 residues. The CDR3: CASSLASPGELFF. The CDR3 DNA reads as TGTGCCAGCAGCTTGGCTAGCCCCGGGGAGCTGTTTTTT.

This chain connects TRBV27 to TRBJ1-4; 9 bases agree with TRBD1. Germline loops: CDR1 MNHEY, CDR2 SMNVEV (reference sequence). This CDR3 is built from 15 residues. Germline trimming cut 6 bases from V and 7 bases from J; bases unmatched to any gene: 9. CDR3 in DNA: TGTGCCAGCAGCAAACTTGGACAGGGGTTTGAAAAACTGTTTTTT. The encoded protein is CASSKLGQGFEKLFF.

V gene TRBV7-3 combines with J gene TRBJ2-5, with 11 bases aligning to TRBD2. V trimming: 3 bases; J trimming: 1 base; junction bases outside the gene matches: 4. Germline CDR1 reads SGHTA; CDR2 reads FQGTGA. The CDR3 is 16 residues long. CDR3 in amino acids: CASSLSGTSGQETQYF. As DNA, the CDR3 is TGTGCCAGCAGCTTGTCCGGGACTAGCGGCCAAGAGACCCAGTACTTC.

The gene calls are TRBV25-1 and TRBJ1-2; D perhaps matches TRBD1 (6 bases). This CDR3 is 14 amino acids long. V gave up 1 base and J gave up 8 bases, with 14 bases separating them. Germline assignment: CDR1 MGHDK and CDR2 SYGVNS. The DNA of the CDR3 is TGTGCCAGCAGTGAATTAGACAGGCTAAAAGGCTACACCTTC. Protein sequence: CASSELDRLKGYTF.

The rearrangement uses TRBV25-1 and TRBJ2-1, with D unresolved. Trimming took 2 bases from V and 6 from J, leaving 2 bases between them. This CDR3 comprises 11 residues. Germline V gives CDR1 MGHDK, CDR2 SYGVNS. Here the CDR3 reads CASSERNEQFF. CDR3 DNA: TGTGCCAGCAGTGAACGCAATGAGCAGTTCTTC.

The rearrangement links TRBV5-1 to TRBJ2-7; 14 nucleotides agree with TRBD2. Trimming at V came to 4 bases and at J to 3 bases, leaving 3 bases not matched to a gene. The CDR3 totals 15 residues. Germline V gives CDR1 SGHRS, CDR2 YFSETQ. The CDR3 region is CASSNGLAGGYEQYF. The CDR3 DNA sequence: TGCGCCAGCAGCAACGGACTAGCGGGAGGCTACGAGCAGTACTTC.

V is TRBV7-9 and J is TRBJ2-5; 9 bases are shared with TRBD1. Germline CDR1 reads SEHNR; CDR2 reads FQNEAQ (reference sequence). The V segment lost 6 bases and the J segment 1 base; nucleotides outside the gene matches: 9. The length of the CDR3 is 16 residues. CDR3 nucleotide sequence: TGTGCCAGCAGTCAGGGACAGGGAAGCCCCCAAGAGACCCAGTACTTC. This encodes CASSQGQGSPQETQYF.

This chain joins TRBV27 and TRBJ2-1; TRBD1 matches at 7 bases. Germline lookup yields CDR1 MNHEY and CDR2 SMNVEV (reference sequence). The CDR3 contains 13 residues. Losses at the gene ends were 8 bases for V and 2 bases for J; bases not matched to a gene: 3. The CDR3 region has the DNA TGTGCCAGCTGGGGACAGCCCTACAATGAGCAGTTCTTC. This gives the protein CASWGQPYNEQFF.

The chain has TRBV7-9 and TRBJ2-2, with D possibly matching TRBD2 (6 bases). The CDR3 is 15 amino acids. CDR1 is SEHNR, CDR2 FQNEAQ, per germline (reference sequence). The V gene lost 10 bases and the J gene lost 4 bases, with 19 bases spanning the gap. CDR3 loop: CAIPLGSGLTGELFF. CDR3 in DNA: TGTGCCATCCCGTTGGGTAGCGGACTCACCGGGGAGCTGTTTTTT.

This chain connects TRBV2 to TRBJ2-7, with a weak D call TRBD2 (5 bases). This CDR3 has 14 residues. V lost 3 bases and J lost 2, with 11 bases in between. Germline assignment: CDR1 SNHLY and CDR2 FYNNEI. CDR3 bases: TGTGCCAGCAGTGAGGTCCGGGAACCCTACGAGCAGTACTTC. The encoded protein is CASSEVREPYEQYF.

J is TRBJ1-5 and V is TRBV2; 8 bases agree with TRBD1. Trimming at V came to 6 bases and at J to 3 bases, leaving 4 bases not matched to a gene. The germline V gene has CDR1 SNHLY and CDR2 FYNNEI. The CDR3 covers 14 residues. The CDR3 protein is CASRPGQVNQPQHF. CDR3 bases: TGTGCCAGCAGGCCGGGACAGGTCAATCAGCCCCAGCATTTT.

The rearrangement uses TRBV27 and TRBJ1-1; the D is unclear. V was trimmed by 8 bases and J by 0 bases, leaving 16 bases between them. CDR3 length: 15 amino acids. Germline values: CDR1 MNHEY, CDR2 SMNVEV (reference sequence). The chain's CDR3 is CASYLSASMNTEAFF. CDR3 DNA sequence: TGTGCCAGCTATTTATCAGCCTCTATGAACACTGAAGCTTTCTTT.

For this clone: Germline and junction disagree at one end, which may indicate a read error. The chain links TRBV27 to TRBJ2-2, with 7 bases aligning to TRBD2. Per germline, CDR1 MNHEY and CDR2 SMNVEV (reference sequence). This CDR3 has 14 amino acids. The CDR3 protein is CVSRGRAGTGELFF. For the CDR3, the DNA is TGTGTCAGCAGAGGGAGGGCGGGGACCGGGGAGCTGTTTTTT.

The chain is built from TRBV6-5 and TRBJ2-1, with D maybe TRBD1 (7 bases). CDR3 length: 11 residues. CDR1 and CDR2 (germline): MNHEY, SVGAGI. Trimming removed 8 bases from V and 9 bases from J, with 11 bases in between. The CDR3 nucleotides are TGTGCCAGCGGCCAGGGGGGTGAGCAGTTCTTC. Translated: CASGQGGEQFF.

The chain uses TRBV25-1 and TRBJ2-7; perhaps TRBD1 as D (6 bases). CDR3 length: 13 residues. The germline gives CDR1 MGHDK, CDR2 SYGVNS. V was shortened by 4 bases and J by 4 bases, with 11 bases between the two germline ends. The CDR3 spells CASSAQGRYEQYF. CDR3 nucleotides: TGTGCCAGCAGTGCACAGGGTAGGTACGAGCAGTACTTC.